A single T cell receptor (beta chain) is shown here with its context. What it binds is not known. These data belong to a study of OX40 agonist ivuxolimab in advanced cancers. Looking at the study overall: Ivuxolimab, an antibody acting as an agonist of OX40 (CD134), was used to treat patients. Of the patients, three showed partial responses, one with hepatocellular carcinoma and two with cutaneous melanoma.

Trimming stripped 0 bases from V and 6 bases from J, with 14 bases between. The CDR3 runs to 15 residues. Germline CDR1 reads LGHNA; CDR2 reads YNFKEQ. Study-wide results and caveats: Clonal expansion was seen in CD4+ and CD8+ blood T cells by week 6 at 0.1 to 3.0 mg/kg.

The method was immunoSEQ multiplex PCR; TCRdb's version includes in-frame clones alone and lacks a portion of them. The sample consists of tens of thousands of clones, about four fifths of them appearing once. This sequence originates from an adult with an advanced solid tumor such as melanoma, head and neck, liver or kidney cancer. The genes are TRBV4-2 and TRBJ1-2, with D maybe TRBD1 (6 bases). Sequencing was performed on CD4+ or CD8+ T cells sorted from blood, taken in a trial of the OX40 agonist ivuxolimab. The CDR3 DNA sequence: TGTGCCAGCAGCCAAGAAGGGGCCAGGGGCAATGGCTACACCTTC. It specifies CASSQEGARGNGYTF.